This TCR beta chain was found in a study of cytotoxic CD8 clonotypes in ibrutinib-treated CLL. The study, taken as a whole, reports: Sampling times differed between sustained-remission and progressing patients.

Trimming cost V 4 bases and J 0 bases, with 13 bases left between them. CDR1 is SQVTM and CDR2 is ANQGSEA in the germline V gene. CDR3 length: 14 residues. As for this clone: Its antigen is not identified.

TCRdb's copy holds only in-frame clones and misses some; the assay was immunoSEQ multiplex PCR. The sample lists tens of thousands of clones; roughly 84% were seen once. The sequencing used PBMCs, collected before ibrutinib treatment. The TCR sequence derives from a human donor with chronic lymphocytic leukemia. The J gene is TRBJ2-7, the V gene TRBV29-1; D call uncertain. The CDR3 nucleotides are TGCAGCGTTGTTTTGCCTAGAATCTCCTACGAGCAGTACTTC. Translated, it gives CSVVLPRISYEQYF.